This TCR beta chain was identified in a study of blood T cell repertoires in COVID-19. Study background: Specimens from acute and convalescent COVID-19 originated in the United States, Italy and Spain. The cDNA or gDNA used as material had been derived from T cells, B-cell-depleted T cells, or PBMCs.

Clinical histories supplied by participants themselves formed the basis of cohort assignment. Original analysis: Amplification from reference gene primers served as the basis for estimated nucleated cell counts. Sequencing used immunoSEQ multiplex PCR; TCRdb keeps in-frame clones, though not all of them. From that table come the V and J calls and clone size; the DNA was used to work out D and trimming. The profile shows 350,000 to 450,000 clones, under 85% of them singletons. CDR1 LGHNA and CDR2 YSLEER come from the germline V gene. This CDR3 region has 14 residues. Trimming took off 0 bases at V and 4 bases at J, with 9 bases between the two ends.

This clonotype was sampled from a woman aged 45-59 years who had recovered from COVID-19. The rearrangement links TRBV4-3 to TRBJ1-2; TRBD1 might be the D (5 bases). The sequencing sample was made of PBMCs or T cells enriched from blood (not recorded which). CDR3 in amino acids: CASSQDRTTYGYTF. In DNA form, the CDR3 reads TGCGCCAGCAGCCAAGATAGGACAACCTATGGCTACACCTTC.